These 30 T cell receptor beta chains came from one sample sequenced in a study of Ad26.COV2.S vaccination and SARS-CoV-2 variants. This sample's treatment: over 15 received Ad26.COV2.S at low or high dose, single or two shots; roughly five received placebo; per-sample allocation not given. The study sampled participants on day 63 after the first vaccine or placebo injection. Only in-frame clones appear in the TCRdb table, and some are missing; sequencing was by immunoSEQ multiplex PCR. The sample lists more than 400,000 clones, about 92% occurring once. This specimen was peripheral blood, taken in a trial of Ad26.COV2.S vaccine versus placebo. These receptor sequences come from a person aged 18 to 59 who received the Ad26.COV2.S COVID-19 vaccine or a placebo.

The chain's CDR3 is CASGSPGRGSLDTQYF. CDR3 bases: TGTGCTAGTGGATCCCCGGGACGGGGGAGTTTAGATACGCAGTATTTT. The chain has TRBV12-5 and TRBJ2-3; the D gene is possibly TRBD2 (6 bases). Trimming took off 6 bases at V and 5 bases at J, with 21 bases between the two ends. Germline V gene lookup returns CDR1 LGHNT and CDR2 FRNRAP. The CDR3 runs to 16 residues.

The chain employs TRBV19 and TRBJ2-3; 8 bases agree with TRBD1. The CDR3 spans 16 residues. The V gene's germline CDR1 is LNHDA and CDR2 SQIVND (reference sequence). The ends lost 5 bases at V and 6 bases at J; junction bases unmatched: 13. The CDR3 here is CASSFRRRGQSDTQYF. The CDR3 coding sequence is TGTGCCAGTAGTTTCCGCCGCAGGGGGCAATCGGATACGCAGTATTTT.

CDR3: CASSPLLAGGRTDTQYF. The CDR3 DNA reads TGTGCCAGCTCCCCCCTACTAGCGGGGGGGCGCACAGATACGCAGTATTTT. This chain uses TRBV28 with TRBJ2-3, with 13 bases that match TRBD2. This CDR3 region has 17 residues. The junction had 9 bases not matched to a gene; V was cut back by 8 bases and J by 1 base. Looked up from germline, CDR1 is MDHEN and CDR2 is SYDVKM.

This clone has only one observation. The genes are TRBV5-6 and TRBJ2-3, with TRBD2 as a possible D gene (5 bases). Germline V CDR1 and CDR2: SGHDT, YYEEEE. Trimming left V 2 bases short and J 2 bases short, with 12 bases between. This CDR3 has 15 amino acids. The CDR3 protein is CASSFLAGPTDTQYF. The CDR3 DNA reads as TGTGCCAGCAGCTTCCTGGCGGGTCCCACAGATACGCAGTATTTT.

The chain links TRBV19 to TRBJ1-1; 7 bases agree with TRBD1. Germline V CDR1 and CDR2: LNHDA, SQIVND (reference sequence). With V trimmed by 5 bases and J by 3 bases, 6 bases remained unmatched. The CDR3 is made up of 14 amino acids. The CDR3 nucleotides are TGTGCCAGTAGTGACAGGGCGTTCGACACTGAAGCTTTCTTT. This sequence encodes CASSDRAFDTEAFF.

The chain joins TRBV20-1 to TRBJ2-7; TRBD2 agrees at 7 bases. Trimming took 6 bases from V and 2 from J; bases not matched to a gene: 1. This CDR3 spans 11 amino acids. Germline V gene data show CDR1 as DFQATT and CDR2 as SNEGSKA (reference sequence). The DNA for the CDR3 is TGCAGTGCGGGGGGGACCTACGAGCAGTACTTC. It is translated as CSAGGTYEQYF.

The V and J genes are TRBV13 and TRBJ2-1; a possible D gene is TRBD1 (5 bases). The V end lost 3 bases, the J end lost 2 bases, and 17 bases lay between the germline ends. Germline CDR1 reads PRHDT; CDR2 reads FYEKMQ (reference sequence). The CDR3 sequence is 17 residues long. CDR3 DNA: TGTGCCAGCAGCTTTTTGTTAAGTGGGGCAGCCTACAATGAGCAGTTCTTC. Its translation: CASSFLLSGAAYNEQFF.

In DNA form, the CDR3 reads TGTGCCAGCAGCCCTGGCGGGGGGGCCTCCTACAATGAGCAGTTCTTC. Protein product: CASSPGGGASYNEQFF. The chain uses TRBV9 and TRBJ2-1; TRBD2 aligns across 9 bases. Per germline, CDR1 SGDLS and CDR2 YYNGEE. V trimming: 4 bases; J trimming: 0 bases; junction bases outside the gene matches: 5. The CDR3 contains 16 residues.

The rearrangement links TRBV5-6 to TRBJ1-3; D is perhaps TRBD1 (5 bases). V gave up 5 bases and J gave up 7 bases, with 16 bases separating them. CDR3 length: 14 amino acids. The germline gives CDR1 SGHDT, CDR2 YYEEEE. DNA for the CDR3: TGTGCCAGCAGTTCGGGTTGGGGGTCCAACACCATATATTTT. It yields the protein CASSSGWGSNTIYF.

The chain links TRBV5-8 to TRBJ1-2; 9 nucleotides align to TRBD1. After removal of 4 bases from V and 4 bases from J, the junction contained 11 bases not matched to a gene. The length of the CDR3 is 16 residues. The germline V gene has CDR1 SGHTS and CDR2 YDEGEE. CDR3 amino acids: CASSNRDRVVGYGYTF. The CDR3 region has the DNA TGTGCCAGCAGCAACCGGGACAGGGTGGTAGGCTATGGCTACACCTTC.

CDR3 in DNA: TGTGCCAGCAGTGAGGGTCTCAGAGCTAACTATGGCTACACCTTC. This codes for CASSEGLRANYGYTF. The chain combines TRBV2 with TRBJ1-2; D is undetermined. Germline CDR1 reads SNHLY; CDR2 reads FYNNEI. V was shortened by 3 bases and J by 0 bases, with 11 bases between the two germline ends. CDR3 size: 15 residues.

The chain has TRBV5-1 and TRBJ1-1; 9 bases align to TRBD1. There are 13 residues in the CDR3. Germline loops: CDR1 SGHRS, CDR2 YFSETQ. The V segment lost 3 bases and the J segment 4 bases; nucleotides outside the gene matches: 1. The CDR3 DNA follows: TGCGCCAGCAGCTCGGACAGGGGCACTGAAGCTTTCTTT. Translating it yields CASSSDRGTEAFF.

The genes are TRBV18 and TRBJ2-1; D gene unclear. Germline loops: CDR1 KGHSH, CDR2 LQKENI. V shed 3 bases and J shed 9 bases, with 9 bases lying between them. The CDR3 extends over 12 amino acids. CDR3 sequence (DNA): TGTGCCAGCTCACCCTCAATCGGTGAGCAGTTCTTC. Translating it yields CASSPSIGEQFF.

The chain recombines TRBV9 with TRBJ1-1; D perhaps matches TRBD1 (6 bases). The V gene lost 2 bases and the J gene lost 0 bases, with 14 bases spanning the gap. CDR3 length: 16 amino acids. Germline CDR1 and CDR2: SGDLS and YYNGEE. CDR3: CASSVEPGVLNTEAFF. The CDR3 coding sequence is TGTGCCAGCAGCGTCGAACCAGGGGTTTTGAACACTGAAGCTTTCTTT.

The chain recombines TRBV5-1 with TRBJ2-5; D may be TRBD1 (6 bases). The germline V and J ends were trimmed by 3 bases and 9 bases, with 12 bases remaining between them. The CDR3 runs 12 residues. The germline V gene encodes CDR1 SGHRS and CDR2 YFSETQ. DNA for the CDR3: TGCGCCAGCAGCTGGGGGCCGTCCGCCCAGTACTTC. Amino acid sequence: CASSWGPSAQYF.

The V call is TRBV5-6, the J call TRBJ1-2; 11 bases map to TRBD1. Per the germline V gene, CDR1 is SGHDT and CDR2 is YYEEEE. The junction had 4 bases not matched to a gene; V was cut back by 3 bases and J by 0 bases. This CDR3 has 16 residues. CDR3 nucleotide sequence: TGTGCCAGCAGCTGGGACAGGGGGACATCTAACTATGGCTACACCTTC. It specifies CASSWDRGTSNYGYTF.

The chain couples TRBV5-1 to TRBJ2-7, with no clear D. V was cut by 0 bases and J by 5 bases, with 12 bases left in between. The length of the CDR3 is 14 residues. Germline lookup yields CDR1 SGHRS and CDR2 YFSETQ. CDR3 coding DNA: TGCGCCAGCAGCTTGGACCCAGCCAGGAACGAGCAGTACTTC. Residues: CASSLDPARNEQYF.

The chain joins TRBV2 to TRBJ1-2; 9 bases agree with TRBD1. The germline V gene has CDR1 SNHLY and CDR2 FYNNEI. V was pared by 10 bases and J by 6 bases, with 9 bases of the junction left unmatched. This CDR3 comprises 13 residues. In DNA form, the CDR3 reads TGTGCCACCGTACGGGACAGGGAACATGGCTACACCTTC. Its translation is CATVRDREHGYTF. The full variable domain, its missing parts supplied by reference TRBV2 and TRBJ1-2, is EPEVTQTPSHQVTQMGQEVILRCVPISNHLYFYWYRQILGQKVEFLVSFYNNEISEKSEIFDDQFSVERPDGSNFTLKIRSTKLEDSAMYFCATVRDREHGYTFGSGTRLTVV.

J is TRBJ2-5 and V is TRBV4-3, with 8 bases matching TRBD1. Trimming at V came to 1 base and at J to 4 bases, leaving 11 bases not matched to a gene. This CDR3 spans 17 amino acids. The germline gives CDR1 LGHNA, CDR2 YSLEER. The CDR3 nucleotides read TGCGCCAGCAGCCAAGTACGTCAGGGGGCGCGTGGAGAGACCCAGTACTTC. Its translation is CASSQVRQGARGETQYF.

This sequence joins TRBV7-2 and TRBJ2-1; tentatively, D is TRBD1 or TRBD2 (8 bases each). CDR1 is SGHTA, CDR2 FQGNSA, per germline. This CDR3 is built from 18 residues. V lost 2 bases and J lost 8, with 25 bases in between. In DNA form, the CDR3 reads TGTGCCAGCAGCTTACCGGGAGGGACCGACAGGGGATGGGATGAGCAGTTCTTC. Its translation is CASSLPGGTDRGWDEQFF.

The V call is TRBV9, the J call TRBJ2-3; TRBD2 might be the D (7 bases). With 1 base removed from V and 5 bases from J, the gap between germline ends came to 11 bases. The CDR3 has 14 amino acids. CDR1 is SGDLS, CDR2 YYNGEE, per germline. CDR3 coding DNA: TGTGCCAGCAGCGTAAGGGGGGGCGAAGATACGCAGTATTTT. Its translation: CASSVRGGEDTQYF. The variable domain in full, with the rest retrieved from reference TRBV9 and TRBJ2-3, is DSGVTQTPKHLITATGQRVTLRCSPRSGDLSVYWYQQSLDQGLQFLIQYYNGEERAKGNILERFSAQQFPDLHSELNLSSLELGDSALYFCASSVRGGEDTQYFGPGTRLTVL.

This clone has only one observation. This chain joins TRBV5-1 and TRBJ2-7; 10 bases are shared with TRBD1. The germline V gene has CDR1 SGHRS and CDR2 YFSETQ. J gave up 6 bases and V 3 bases, and 18 bases lay outside the gene matches. The CDR3 runs to 18 residues. The CDR3 here is CASSYYLSSGTGEVEQYF. Written as DNA, the CDR3 is TGCGCCAGCAGCTACTACCTATCCTCCGGGACAGGGGAGGTCGAGCAGTACTTC. Full variable domain (missing parts from reference TRBV5-1 and TRBJ2-7): KAGVTQTPRYLIKTRGQQVTLSCSPISGHRSVSWYQQTPGQGLQFLFEYFSETQRNKGNFPGRFSGRQFSNSRSEMNVSTLELGDSALYLCASSYYLSSGTGEVEQYFGPGTRLTVT.

The J gene is TRBJ2-2, the V gene TRBV4-3, with 11 bases aligning to TRBD2. The V and J ends lost 5 bases and 7 bases, in that order; junction bases with no gene match: 9. The CDR3 runs to 16 residues. The germline V gene encodes CDR1 LGHNA and CDR2 YSLEER. The CDR3: CASSDSGGADGGELFF. The DNA for the CDR3 is TGCGCCAGCAGCGATAGCGGGGGGGCCGATGGCGGGGAGCTGTTTTTT.

V gene TRBV6-5 combines with J gene TRBJ2-5; D remains unclear. Trimming removed 2 bases from V and 4 bases from J, with 5 bases in between. CDR1 is MNHEY and CDR2 is SVGAGI in the germline V gene. This CDR3 has 12 amino acids. CDR3 sequence: CASSYPGETQYF. As DNA, the CDR3 is TGTGCCAGCAGTTACCCGGGAGAGACCCAGTACTTC.

This clone was seen once. The chain links TRBV29-1 to TRBJ2-1; 7 nucleotides agree with TRBD1. Germline-derived CDR1 and CDR2 are SQVTM and ANQGSEA. This CDR3 region has 15 residues. The V segment lost 2 bases and the J segment 4 bases; nucleotides outside the gene matches: 8. The CDR3 here is CSVESPTGSYNEQFF. The CDR3 DNA reads as TGCAGCGTTGAATCACCGACAGGGAGTTACAATGAGCAGTTCTTC.

This chain links TRBV6-4 with TRBJ1-2, with TRBD1 as a possible D gene (6 bases). The CDR3 runs to 13 residues. Germline V gives CDR1 MRHNA, CDR2 SNTAGT. Trimming took 10 bases from V and 8 from J, leaving 20 bases between them. DNA for the CDR3: TGTGCCACCAGACCAACAGGGCAGGGGGGCTACACCTTC. Translated, it gives CATRPTGQGGYTF.

This clone has only one observation. This chain connects TRBV18 to TRBJ2-6; D is uncertain. The CDR3 is made up of 15 amino acids. V was clipped by 1 base and J by 2 bases, with 6 bases between them. Germline V gene lookup returns CDR1 KGHSH and CDR2 LQKENI. DNA of the CDR3: TGTGCCAGCTCACCACAAGGGCCTGGGGCCAACGTCCTGACTTTC. Translation: CASSPQGPGANVLTF.

This clone was detected once. The chain links TRBV20-1 to TRBJ2-7; D not resolved. CDR1 DFQATT and CDR2 SNEGSKA come from the germline V gene (reference sequence). The CDR3 consists of 13 residues. Deletions cut 3 bases from V and 2 bases from J, with 11 bases between. CDR3 coding DNA: TGCAGTGCTAGTTTTAGTACCCCCTACGAGCAGTACTTC. Translating gives CSASFSTPYEQYF.

The J gene is TRBJ2-7, the V gene TRBV5-8; 7 nucleotides agree with TRBD1. The CDR3 is 15 amino acids. Trimming took 4 bases from V and 3 from J; bases not matched to a gene: 10. CDR1 is SGHTS, CDR2 YDEGEE, per germline. CDR3 in DNA: TGTGCCAGCAGCGGACCTGACAGGGTTAGCTACGAGCAGTACTTC. This encodes CASSGPDRVSYEQYF.

The chain is built from TRBV5-1 and TRBJ1-1; D unresolved. The CDR3 is 14 residues long. The V and J ends lost 0 bases and 6 bases respectively, with 12 bases between them. In germline, CDR1 is SGHRS, CDR2 YFSETQ. This CDR3 is CASSLEGNSPEAFF. DNA of the CDR3: TGCGCCAGCAGCTTGGAGGGTAATTCGCCTGAAGCTTTCTTT.